The 2 T cell receptor beta chains in this list originate from one sample, sequenced in a study of cytomegalovirus exposure and HLA in healthy donors. The PCR contained 60 Vbeta and 13 Jbeta primers. Data came from immunoSEQ multiplex PCR; TCRdb stores just in-frame clones and leaves some out. The repertoire holds some 130,000 clones, over 60% seen once, with approximately 4.5% in the top ten. What was sequenced was PBMCs. The receptors stem from a male donor in good health and CMV-seropositive.

The J gene is TRBJ1-2, the V gene TRBV6-5; D gene uncertain. Trimming pared 10 bases from V and 4 bases from J, leaving 16 bases between. CDR3 length: 13 amino acids. Per germline, CDR1 MNHEY and CDR2 SVGAGI. As DNA, the CDR3 is TGTGCCACCTCAGGCCTGATGGGCTATGGCTACACCTTC. This encodes CATSGLMGYGYTF.

The chain is built from TRBV7-9 and TRBJ2-5; 9 nucleotides line up with TRBD2. Trimming at V came to 1 base and at J to 3 bases, leaving 6 bases not matched to a gene. The CDR3 loop spans 16 amino acids. CDR1 SEHNR and CDR2 FQNEAQ come from the germline V gene (reference sequence). The CDR3 DNA sequence: TGTGCCAGCAGCTTAGGGACTAGCGAATTCAAAGAGACCCAGTACTTC. This translates into CASSLGTSEFKETQYF.